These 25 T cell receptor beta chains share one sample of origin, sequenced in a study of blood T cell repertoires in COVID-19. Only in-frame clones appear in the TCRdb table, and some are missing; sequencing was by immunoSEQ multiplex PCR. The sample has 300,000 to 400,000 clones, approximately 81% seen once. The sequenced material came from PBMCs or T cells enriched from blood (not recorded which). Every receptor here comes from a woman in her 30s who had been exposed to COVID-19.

CDR3 sequence (DNA): TGTGCCAGCAGCCAAGTACAGGGGGCAAGGGCTAACTATGGCTACACCTTC. It yields the protein CASSQVQGARANYGYTF. This sequence joins TRBV4-2 and TRBJ1-2, with TRBD1 matching over 9 bases. The CDR3 is 17 residues long. Germline loops: CDR1 LGHNA, CDR2 YNFKEQ. The ends lost 1 base at V and 0 bases at J; junction bases unmatched: 6.

The CDR3 DNA reads as TGTGCCAGCAGCAACCGCGGGGGAAGCACTAGCACAGATACGCAGTATTTT. As protein: CASSNRGGSTSTDTQYF. This chain links TRBV7-2 with TRBJ2-3; 7 bases line up with TRBD2. With V trimmed by 5 bases and J by 0 bases, 11 bases remained unmatched. The V gene's germline CDR1 is SGHTA and CDR2 FQGNSA. CDR3 length: 17 residues.

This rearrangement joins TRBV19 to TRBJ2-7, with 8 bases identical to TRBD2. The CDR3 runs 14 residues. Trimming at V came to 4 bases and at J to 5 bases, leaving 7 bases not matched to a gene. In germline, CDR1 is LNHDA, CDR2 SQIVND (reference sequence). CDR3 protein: CASSTPGGRNEQYF. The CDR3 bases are TGTGCCAGTAGTACTCCGGGCGGGAGGAACGAGCAGTACTTC.

DNA for the CDR3: TGTGCCAGCAGCCCTCTAGCGGGGACCTACAATGAGCAGTTCTTC. Its translation: CASSPLAGTYNEQFF. The rearrangement links TRBV9 to TRBJ2-1; 9 bases are a match to TRBD2. The V segment lost 4 bases and the J segment 2 bases; nucleotides outside the gene matches: 4. Germline V gene lookup returns CDR1 SGDLS and CDR2 YYNGEE. The CDR3 runs 15 residues.

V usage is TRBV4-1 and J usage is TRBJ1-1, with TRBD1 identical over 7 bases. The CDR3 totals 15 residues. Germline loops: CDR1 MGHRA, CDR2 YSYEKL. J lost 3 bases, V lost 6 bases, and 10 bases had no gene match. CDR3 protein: CASRHDRAGDTEAFF. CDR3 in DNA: TGCGCCAGCAGACACGACAGGGCCGGGGACACTGAAGCTTTCTTT.

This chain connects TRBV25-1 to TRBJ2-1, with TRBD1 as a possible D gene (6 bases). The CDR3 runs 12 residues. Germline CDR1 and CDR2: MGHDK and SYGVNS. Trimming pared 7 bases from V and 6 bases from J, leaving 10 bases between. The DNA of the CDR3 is TGTGCCAGCACGGACAGACTCAATGAGCAGTTCTTC. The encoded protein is CASTDRLNEQFF.

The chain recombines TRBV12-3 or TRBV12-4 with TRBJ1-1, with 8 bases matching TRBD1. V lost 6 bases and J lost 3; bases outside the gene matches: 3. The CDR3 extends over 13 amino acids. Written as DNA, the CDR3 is TGTGCCAGCAGGCAACAGGGGGACACTGAAGCTTTCTTT. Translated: CASRQQGDTEAFF.

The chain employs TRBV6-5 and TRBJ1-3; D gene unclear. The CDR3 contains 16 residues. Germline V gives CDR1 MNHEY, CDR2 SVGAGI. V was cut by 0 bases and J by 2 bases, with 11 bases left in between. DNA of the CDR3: TGTGCCAGCAGTTACTCGAGAGTCCGTACTGGAAACACCATATATTTT. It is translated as CASSYSRVRTGNTIYF.

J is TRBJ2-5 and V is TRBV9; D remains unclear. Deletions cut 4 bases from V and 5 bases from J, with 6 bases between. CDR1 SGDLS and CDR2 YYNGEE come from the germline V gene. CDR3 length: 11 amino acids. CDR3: CASSISETQYF. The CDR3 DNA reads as TGTGCCAGCAGCATCTCGGAGACCCAGTACTTC.

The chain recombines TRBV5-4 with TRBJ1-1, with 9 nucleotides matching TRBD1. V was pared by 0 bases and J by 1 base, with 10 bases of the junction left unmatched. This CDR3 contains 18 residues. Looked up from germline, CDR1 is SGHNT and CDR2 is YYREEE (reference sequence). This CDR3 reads CASSLVGQGSNTNTEAFF. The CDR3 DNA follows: TGTGCCAGCAGCTTGGTGGGACAGGGTTCGAACACGAACACTGAAGCTTTCTTT.

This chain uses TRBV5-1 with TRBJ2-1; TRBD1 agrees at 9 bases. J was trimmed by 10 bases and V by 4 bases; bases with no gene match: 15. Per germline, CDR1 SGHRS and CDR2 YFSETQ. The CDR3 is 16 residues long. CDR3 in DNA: TGCGCCAGCAGCCCCGCTCTCGGGACAGGGTTAGTCGAGCAGTTCTTC. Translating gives CASSPALGTGLVEQFF.

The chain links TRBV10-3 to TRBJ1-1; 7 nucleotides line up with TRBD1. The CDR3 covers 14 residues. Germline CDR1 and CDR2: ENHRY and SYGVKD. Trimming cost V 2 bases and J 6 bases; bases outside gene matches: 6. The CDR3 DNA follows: TGTGCCATCAGTGAGGAGACAGGGATGCCTGAAGCTTTCTTT. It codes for CAISEETGMPEAFF.

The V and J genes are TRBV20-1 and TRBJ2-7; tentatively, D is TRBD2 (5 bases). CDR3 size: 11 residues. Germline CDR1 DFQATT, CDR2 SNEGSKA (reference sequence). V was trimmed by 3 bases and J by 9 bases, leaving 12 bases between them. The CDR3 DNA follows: TGCAGTGCTAGGGCGGAGGTAGGGCAGTACTTC. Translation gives CSARAEVGQYF.

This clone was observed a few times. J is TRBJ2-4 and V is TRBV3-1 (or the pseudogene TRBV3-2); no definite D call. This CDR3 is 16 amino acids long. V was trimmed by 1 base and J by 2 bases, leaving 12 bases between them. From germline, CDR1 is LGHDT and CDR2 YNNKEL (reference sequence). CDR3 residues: CASSQGLPYSKNIQYF. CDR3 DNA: TGTGCCAGCAGCCAAGGTCTACCCTATTCCAAAAACATTCAGTACTTC.

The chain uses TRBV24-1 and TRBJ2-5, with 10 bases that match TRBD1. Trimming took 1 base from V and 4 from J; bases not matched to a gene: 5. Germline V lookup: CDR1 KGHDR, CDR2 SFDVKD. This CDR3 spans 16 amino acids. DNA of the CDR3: TGTGCCACCAGTGATTTAGTGGGGACAGGGGCAGAGACCCAGTACTTC. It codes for CATSDLVGTGAETQYF.

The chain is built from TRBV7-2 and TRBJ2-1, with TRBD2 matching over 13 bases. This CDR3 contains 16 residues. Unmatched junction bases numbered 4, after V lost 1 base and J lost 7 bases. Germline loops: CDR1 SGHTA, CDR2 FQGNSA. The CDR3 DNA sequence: TGTGCCAGCAGCTTAGAGGGGACTAGCGGGGTAAATGAGCAGTTCTTC. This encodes CASSLEGTSGVNEQFF.

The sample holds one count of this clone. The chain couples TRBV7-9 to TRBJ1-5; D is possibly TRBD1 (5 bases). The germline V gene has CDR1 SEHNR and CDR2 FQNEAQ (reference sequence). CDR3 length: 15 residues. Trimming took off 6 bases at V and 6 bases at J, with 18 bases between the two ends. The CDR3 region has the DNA TGTGCCAGCAGTTCGGGGGGAATCTCGAGTCAGCCCCAGCATTTT. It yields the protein CASSSGGISSQPQHF.

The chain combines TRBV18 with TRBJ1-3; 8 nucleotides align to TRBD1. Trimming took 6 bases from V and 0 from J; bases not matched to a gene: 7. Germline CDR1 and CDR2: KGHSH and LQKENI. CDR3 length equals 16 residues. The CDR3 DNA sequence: TGTGCCAGCTCCCTACGGACAGGGAGCTCTGGAAACACCATATATTTT. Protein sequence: CASSLRTGSSGNTIYF.

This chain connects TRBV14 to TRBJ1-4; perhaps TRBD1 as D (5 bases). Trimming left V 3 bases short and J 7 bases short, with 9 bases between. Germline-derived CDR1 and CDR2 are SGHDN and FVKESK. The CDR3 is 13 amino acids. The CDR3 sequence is CASSQGLFEKLFF. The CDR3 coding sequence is TGTGCCAGCAGCCAGGGACTTTTTGAAAAACTGTTTTTT.

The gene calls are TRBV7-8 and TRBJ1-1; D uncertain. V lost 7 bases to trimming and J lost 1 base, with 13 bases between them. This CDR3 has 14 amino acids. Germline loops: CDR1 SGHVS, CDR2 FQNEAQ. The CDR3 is CASTPRLGNTEAFF. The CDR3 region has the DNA TGTGCCAGCACCCCGAGGTTGGGGAACACTGAAGCTTTCTTT.

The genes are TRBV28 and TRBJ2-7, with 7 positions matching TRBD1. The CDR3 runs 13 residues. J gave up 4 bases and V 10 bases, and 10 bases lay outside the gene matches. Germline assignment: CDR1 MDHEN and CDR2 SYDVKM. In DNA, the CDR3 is TGTGCCACCATCGGGACAGATATATACGAGCAGTACTTC. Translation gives CATIGTDIYEQYF.

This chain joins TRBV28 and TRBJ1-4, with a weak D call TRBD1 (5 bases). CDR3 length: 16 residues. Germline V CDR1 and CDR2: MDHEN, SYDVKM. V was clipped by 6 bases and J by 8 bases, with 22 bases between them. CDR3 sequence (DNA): TGTGCCAGCAGACGATCGGGGGGATCATTGTGGGAAAAACTGTTTTTT. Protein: CASRRSGGSLWEKLFF.

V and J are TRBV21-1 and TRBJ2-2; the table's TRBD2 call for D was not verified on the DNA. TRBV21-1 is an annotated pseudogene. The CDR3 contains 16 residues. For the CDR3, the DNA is TGTGCCATCCAAAGCGGGTTCTCTAAAGGGGCCGGGGAGCTGTTTTTT. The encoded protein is CAIQSGFSKGAGELFF.

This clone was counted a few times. The chain's CDR3 is CASSKVTGGDVFF. CDR3 nucleotides: TGTGCCAGCAGCAAAGTCACAGGGGGCGATGTGTTCTTC. The V call is TRBV7-3, the J call TRBJ2-1; the match to TRBD1 covers 9 bases. Germline CDR1 SGHTA, CDR2 FQGTGA. After removal of 5 bases from V and 15 bases from J, the junction contained 11 bases not matched to a gene. The CDR3 length is 13 residues.

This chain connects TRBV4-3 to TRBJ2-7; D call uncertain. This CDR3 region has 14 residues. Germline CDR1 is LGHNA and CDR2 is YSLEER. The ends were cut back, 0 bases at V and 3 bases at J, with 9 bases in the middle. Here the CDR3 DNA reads TGCGCCAGCAGCCAAGATGTGGCTGACTACGAGCAGTACTTC. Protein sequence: CASSQDVADYEQYF.